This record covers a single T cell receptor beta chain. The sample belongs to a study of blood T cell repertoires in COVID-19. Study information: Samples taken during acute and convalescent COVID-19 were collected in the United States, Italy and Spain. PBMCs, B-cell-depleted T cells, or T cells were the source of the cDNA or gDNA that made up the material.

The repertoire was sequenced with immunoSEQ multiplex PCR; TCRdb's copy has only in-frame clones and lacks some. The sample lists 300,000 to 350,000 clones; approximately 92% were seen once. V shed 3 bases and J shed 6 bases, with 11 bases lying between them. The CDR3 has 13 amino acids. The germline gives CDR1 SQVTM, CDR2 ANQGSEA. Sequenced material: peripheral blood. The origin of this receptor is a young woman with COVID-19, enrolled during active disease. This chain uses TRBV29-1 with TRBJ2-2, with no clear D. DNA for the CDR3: TGCAGCGTTGAGAGCGAGGTCGCCGGGGAGCTGTTTTTT. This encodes CSVESEVAGELFF.